Below are 14 T cell receptor beta chains sequenced from a single sample in a study of blood T cell repertoires in COVID-19. The table came from immunoSEQ multiplex PCR; TCRdb's copy has only in-frame clones and leaves some out. The sample shows some 110,000 clones, approximately 88% of them seen only once. Specimen: peripheral blood. All receptors come from a woman aged 70 to 79 with acute or convalescent COVID-19.

This clone was detected many times. J is TRBJ1-1 and V is TRBV11-2; 7 nucleotides match TRBD1. V lost 6 bases and J lost 5; bases outside the gene matches: 9. The CDR3 totals 14 residues. Germline V gene data show CDR1 as SGHAT and CDR2 as FQNNGV. The CDR3 DNA reads as TGTGCCAGCAGAGACCCAGGGGGAAGAACTGAAGCTTTCTTT. Translating it yields CASRDPGGRTEAFF.

This chain links TRBV3-1 (or the pseudogene TRBV3-2) with TRBJ1-3; no firm D call. The CDR3 has 16 amino acids. V was trimmed by 3 bases and J by 2 bases, leaving 14 bases between them. Germline-derived CDR1 and CDR2 are LGHDT and YNNKEL (reference sequence). CDR3 nucleotides: TGTGCCAGCAGCCATCGGGAGGCCCGGACTGGAAACACCATATATTTT. It yields the protein CASSHREARTGNTIYF.

The chain joins TRBV29-1 to TRBJ2-1; D remains ambiguous. The CDR3 has 10 residues. The V gene lost 7 bases and the J gene lost 4 bases, with 5 bases spanning the gap. From germline, CDR1 is SQVTM and CDR2 ANQGSEA. This CDR3 reads CSGGYNEQFF. CDR3 nucleotide sequence: TGCAGCGGCGGATACAATGAGCAGTTCTTC.

A few counts support this clone. CDR3 protein: CASSPQPPGQGNTGELFF. The CDR3 nucleotides are TGTGCCAGTAGTCCCCAGCCGCCGGGACAGGGAAACACCGGGGAGCTGTTTTTT. This chain joins TRBV19 and TRBJ2-2, with 9 nucleotides matching TRBD1. CDR3 size: 18 residues. Trimming took 5 bases from V and 2 from J; bases not matched to a gene: 12. Per germline, CDR1 LNHDA and CDR2 SQIVND (reference sequence).

V is TRBV30 and J is TRBJ1-1; 7 bases align to TRBD1. V trimming: 0 bases; J trimming: 11 bases; junction bases outside the gene matches: 9. Germline CDR1 GTSNPN, CDR2 SVGIG (reference sequence). This CDR3 spans 13 amino acids. CDR3 in amino acids: CAWSVQAGGAAFF. The CDR3 DNA sequence: TGTGCCTGGAGTGTCCAAGCAGGGGGAGCGGCTTTCTTT.

V and J are TRBV30 and TRBJ2-7; TRBD1 agrees at 8 bases. This CDR3 is 17 amino acids long. V shed 3 bases and J 7 bases; nucleotides not matched to a gene: 20. Germline V lookup: CDR1 GTSNPN, CDR2 SVGIG (reference sequence). CDR3 nucleotides: TGTGCCTGGAGGCTAAGTCCCCCGGACCAGGGGGCGAGGGAGCAGTACTTC. It is translated as CAWRLSPPDQGAREQYF.

This clone was seen only a few times. The chain uses TRBV7-2 and TRBJ1-6, with 7 bases that match TRBD1. The CDR3 sequence is 14 residues long. Trimming took 5 bases from V and 7 from J; bases not matched to a gene: 5. In germline, CDR1 is SGHTA, CDR2 FQGNSA. The CDR3 reads CASSPGQRNSPLHF. Here the CDR3 DNA reads TGTGCCAGCAGCCCGGGACAGAGGAATTCACCCCTCCACTTT.

The V gene is TRBV27, the J gene TRBJ2-1; 8 bases are a match to TRBD2. CDR1 is MNHEY and CDR2 is SMNVEV in the germline V gene (reference sequence). The junction had 4 bases not matched to a gene; V was cut back by 2 bases and J by 4 bases. This CDR3 spans 15 amino acids. The chain's CDR3 is CASSLRSGGYNEQFF. The CDR3 DNA reads as TGTGCCAGCAGTTTAAGGAGCGGGGGTTACAATGAGCAGTTCTTC.

The chain has TRBV19 and TRBJ1-1; 10 bases agree with TRBD1. The CDR3 extends over 12 amino acids. The J segment lost 3 bases and the V segment lost 8 bases, leaving 0 bases of the junction unmatched. Germline CDR1 LNHDA, CDR2 SQIVND (reference sequence). CDR3 residues: CASGQGDTEAFF. Written as DNA, the CDR3 is TGTGCCAGTGGACAGGGGGACACTGAAGCTTTCTTT.

The V and J genes are TRBV5-4 and TRBJ2-1, with a weak D call TRBD1 (6 bases). The CDR3 is 12 amino acids. V was pared by 4 bases and J by 7 bases, with 9 bases between. Germline-derived CDR1 and CDR2 are SGHNT and YYREEE (reference sequence). The CDR3 reads CASSTDSNEQFF. The CDR3 DNA reads as TGTGCCAGCAGCACGGACAGTAATGAGCAGTTCTTC.

The rearrangement links TRBV2 to TRBJ2-7, with D hard to call. This CDR3 comprises 13 residues. Trimming pared 4 bases from V and 0 bases from J, leaving 7 bases between. Germline V gene data show CDR1 as SNHLY and CDR2 as FYNNEI. The CDR3 DNA sequence: TGTGCCAGCAGTGGAGTCCTCTCCTACGAGCAGTACTTC. It translates to CASSGVLSYEQYF.

The rearrangement joins TRBV7-9 to TRBJ2-2; 9 bases agree with TRBD1. V dropped 5 bases and J dropped 7; count of bases not matched to a gene: 8. The CDR3 is 15 residues long. Germline CDR1 is SEHNR and CDR2 is FQNEAQ (reference sequence). The CDR3 loop reads CASSLGTGGGGELFF. Here the CDR3 DNA reads TGTGCCAGCAGCCTAGGAACAGGGGGCGGCGGGGAGCTGTTTTTT. The full variable domain, its missing parts supplied by reference TRBV7-9 and TRBJ2-2, is DTGVSQNPRHKITKRGQNVTFRCDPISEHNRLYWYRQTLGQGPEFLTYFQNEAQLEKSRLLSDRFSAERPKGSFSTLEIQRTEQGDSAMYLCASSLGTGGGGELFFGEGSRLTVL.

This clone was detected a few times. V gene TRBV11-3 combines with J gene TRBJ2-2, with 14 bases identical to TRBD2. CDR3 length equals 16 residues. Germline V gives CDR1 SGHNT, CDR2 YENEEA. The trim removed 5 bases at V and 9 bases at J, leaving 8 bases unmatched. The DNA for the CDR3 is TGTGCCAGCAGCCACGGGACTAGCGGGGGTAGCCGGGAGCTGTTTTTT. Translated: CASSHGTSGGSRELFF.

V and J are TRBV19 and TRBJ2-5; 9 bases are shared with TRBD1. The trim removed 4 bases at V and 3 bases at J, leaving 9 bases unmatched. CDR3 length equals 16 residues. Germline CDR1 LNHDA, CDR2 SQIVND (reference sequence). Here the CDR3 reads CASSTDRGGPKETQYF. The CDR3 nucleotides are TGTGCCAGTAGTACGGACAGGGGAGGACCTAAAGAGACCCAGTACTTC.